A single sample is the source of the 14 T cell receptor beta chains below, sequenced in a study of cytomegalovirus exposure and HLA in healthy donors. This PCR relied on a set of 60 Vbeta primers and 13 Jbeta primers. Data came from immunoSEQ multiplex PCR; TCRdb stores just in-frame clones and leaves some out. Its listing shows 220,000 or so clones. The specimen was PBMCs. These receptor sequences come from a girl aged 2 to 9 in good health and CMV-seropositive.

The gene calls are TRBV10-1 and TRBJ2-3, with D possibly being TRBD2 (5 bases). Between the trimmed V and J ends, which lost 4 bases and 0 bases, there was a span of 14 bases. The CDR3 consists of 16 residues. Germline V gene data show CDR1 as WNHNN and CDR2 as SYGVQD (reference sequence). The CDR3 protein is CASSATRAGSTDTQYF. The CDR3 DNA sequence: TGCGCCAGCAGTGCGACCCGGGCGGGTAGCACAGATACGCAGTATTTT.

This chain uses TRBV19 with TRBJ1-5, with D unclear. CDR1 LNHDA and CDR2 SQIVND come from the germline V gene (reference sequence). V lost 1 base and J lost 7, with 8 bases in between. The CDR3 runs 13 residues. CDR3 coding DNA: TGTGCCAGTAGTATAGTTGGCAGGCAGCCCCAGCATTTT. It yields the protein CASSIVGRQPQHF.

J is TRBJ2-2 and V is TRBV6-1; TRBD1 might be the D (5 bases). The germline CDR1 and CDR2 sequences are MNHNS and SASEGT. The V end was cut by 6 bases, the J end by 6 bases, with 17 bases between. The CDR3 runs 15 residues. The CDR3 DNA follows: TGTGCCAGCAGAGGGGTTAGCAACCCCGCCGGGGAGCTGTTTTTT. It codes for CASRGVSNPAGELFF.

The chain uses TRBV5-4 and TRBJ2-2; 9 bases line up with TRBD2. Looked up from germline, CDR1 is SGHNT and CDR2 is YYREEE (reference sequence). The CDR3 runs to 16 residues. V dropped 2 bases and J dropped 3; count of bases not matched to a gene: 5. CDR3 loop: CASSFFSGSDTGELFF. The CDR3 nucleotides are TGTGCCAGCAGCTTCTTTAGCGGGAGCGACACCGGGGAGCTGTTTTTT.

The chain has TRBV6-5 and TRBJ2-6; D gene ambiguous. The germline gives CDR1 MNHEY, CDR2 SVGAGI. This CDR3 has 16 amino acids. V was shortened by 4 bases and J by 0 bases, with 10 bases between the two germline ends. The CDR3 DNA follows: TGTGCCAGCAGTTCCCGCGTTGGCTCTGGGGCCAACGTCCTGACTTTC. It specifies CASSSRVGSGANVLTF.

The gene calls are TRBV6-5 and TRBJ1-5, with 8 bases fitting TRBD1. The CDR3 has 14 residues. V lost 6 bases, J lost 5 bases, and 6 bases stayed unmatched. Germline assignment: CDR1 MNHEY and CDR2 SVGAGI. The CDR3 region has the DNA TGTGCCAGCAGGGAAGGGACAGGATATCAGCCCCAGCATTTT. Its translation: CASREGTGYQPQHF.

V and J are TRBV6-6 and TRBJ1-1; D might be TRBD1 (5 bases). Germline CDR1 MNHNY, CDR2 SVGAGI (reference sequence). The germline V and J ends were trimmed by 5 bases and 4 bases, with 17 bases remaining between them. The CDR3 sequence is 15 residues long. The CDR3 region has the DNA TGTGCCAGCAGTGGGGCGGGGGTATGGGGCACTGAAGCTTTCTTT. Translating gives CASSGAGVWGTEAFF.

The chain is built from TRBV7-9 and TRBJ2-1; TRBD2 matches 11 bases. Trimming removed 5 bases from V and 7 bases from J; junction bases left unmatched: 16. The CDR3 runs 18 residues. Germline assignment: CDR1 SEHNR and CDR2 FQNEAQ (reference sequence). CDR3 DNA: TGTGCCAGCAGCCCGACGCTCCAACTAGCGGGAGTACGGAATGAGCAGTTCTTC. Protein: CASSPTLQLAGVRNEQFF.

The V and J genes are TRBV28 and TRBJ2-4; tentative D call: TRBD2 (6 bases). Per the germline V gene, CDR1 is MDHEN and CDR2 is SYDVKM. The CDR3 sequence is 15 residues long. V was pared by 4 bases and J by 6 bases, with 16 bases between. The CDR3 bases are TGTGCCAGCAGTTGGTCGGGAGTTAAGGGAAACATTCAGTACTTC. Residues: CASSWSGVKGNIQYF. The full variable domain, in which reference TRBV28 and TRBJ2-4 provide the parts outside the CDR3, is DVKVTQSSRYLVKRTGEKVFLECVQDMDHENMFWYRQDPGLGLRLIYFSYDVKMKEKGDIPEGYSVSREKKERFSLILESASTNQTSMYLCASSWSGVKGNIQYFGAGTRLSVL.

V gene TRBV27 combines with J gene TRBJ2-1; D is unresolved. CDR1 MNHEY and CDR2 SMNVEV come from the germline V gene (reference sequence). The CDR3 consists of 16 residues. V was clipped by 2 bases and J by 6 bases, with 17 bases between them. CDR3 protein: CASSLPRQISFNEQFF. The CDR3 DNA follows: TGTGCCAGCAGTTTACCACGCCAAATAAGCTTCAATGAGCAGTTCTTC.

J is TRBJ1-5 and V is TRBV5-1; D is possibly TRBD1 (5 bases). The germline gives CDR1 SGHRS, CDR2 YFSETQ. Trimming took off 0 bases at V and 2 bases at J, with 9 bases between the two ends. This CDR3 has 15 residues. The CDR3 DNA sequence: TGCGCCAGCAGCTTGGATTCAGGGCGCAATCAGCCCCAGCATTTT. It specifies CASSLDSGRNQPQHF.

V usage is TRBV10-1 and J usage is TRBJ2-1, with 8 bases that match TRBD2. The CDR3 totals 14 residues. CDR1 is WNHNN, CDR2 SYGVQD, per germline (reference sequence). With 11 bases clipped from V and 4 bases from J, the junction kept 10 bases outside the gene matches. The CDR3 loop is CASSGGSDYNEQFF. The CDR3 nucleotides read TGCGCCTCCTCGGGGGGGTCCGATTACAATGAGCAGTTCTTC.

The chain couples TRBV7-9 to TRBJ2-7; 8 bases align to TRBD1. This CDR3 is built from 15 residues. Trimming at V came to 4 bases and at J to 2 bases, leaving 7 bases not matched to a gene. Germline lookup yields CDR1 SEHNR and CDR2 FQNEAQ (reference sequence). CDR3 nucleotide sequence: TGTGCCAGCAGCTCCCTCGGACAGGGAACCTACGAGCAGTACTTC. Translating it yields CASSSLGQGTYEQYF.

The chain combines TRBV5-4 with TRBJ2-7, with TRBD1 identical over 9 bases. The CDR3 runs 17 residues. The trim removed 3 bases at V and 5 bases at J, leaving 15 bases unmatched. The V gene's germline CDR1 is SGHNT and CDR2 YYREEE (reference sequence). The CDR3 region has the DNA TGTGCCAGCAGCTGGGCCCCGTCACAGGGGGCGCGGAACGAGCAGTACTTC. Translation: CASSWAPSQGARNEQYF. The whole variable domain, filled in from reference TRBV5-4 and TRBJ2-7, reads ETGVTQSPTHLIKTRGQQVTLRCSSQSGHNTVSWYQQALGQGPQFIFQYYREEENGRGNFPPRFSGLQFPNYSSELNVNALELDDSALYLCASSWAPSQGARNEQYFGPGTRLTVT.